Included here is one TCR beta chain sequence, with context. The antigen remains unidentified. CDR1 LNHDA and CDR2 SQIVND come from the germline V gene (reference sequence). Trimming stripped 3 bases from V and 0 bases from J, with 11 bases between. CDR3 length: 15 residues. The data were obtained in a study of T cell repertoires in cytomegalovirus infection. In the study overall: Matching HLA type and CMV infection were both indicated by public TCR beta signatures.

One entry per CDR3 protein results from TCRdb running MiXCR on the reads. Of about 740,000 distinct CDR3 sequences detected, about 40% appear once; the ten largest clones hold around 2.6%. Whole-study results and caveats: HLA-C-restricted CMV-specific TCR beta clonotypes prevailed in the ex vivo response. There were carriers of CMV plus the relevant HLA, and cumulative public TCR beta family frequency identified them.

The genes are TRBV19 and TRBJ1-2, with D perhaps TRBD1 (6 bases). The sample consisted of PBMCs. The clonotype comes from a human donor in good health (CMV status not recorded). Some clones in this sample may be carry-over from other donors' samples. CDR3 in amino acids: CASSIRTATNYGYTF. CDR3 in DNA: TGTGCCAGTAGTATCCGGACAGCTACTAACTATGGCTACACCTTC.